This T cell receptor (beta chain) is drawn from a study of T cell responses to AZD1222 COVID-19 vaccine. Generated by immunoSEQ multiplex PCR, the TCRdb table keeps only in-frame clones and is missing some. The sample has 210,000 or so clones, about 95% seen once. Looked up from germline, CDR1 is SGHRS and CDR2 is YFSETQ. Germline trimming cut 3 bases from V and 4 bases from J; bases unmatched to any gene: 8. The CDR3 has 16 amino acids. The sequence came from an adult who received the MenACWY meningococcal vaccine as a control. The sequencing here drew on peripheral blood, taken 28 days after the second dose of the MenACWY control vaccine. V gene TRBV5-1 combines with J gene TRBJ2-7, with 12 bases lining up with TRBD2. The CDR3 spells CASSSSPTSGSYEQYF. DNA for the CDR3: TGCGCCAGCAGCTCCTCTCCGACTAGCGGGAGTTACGAGCAGTACTTC.